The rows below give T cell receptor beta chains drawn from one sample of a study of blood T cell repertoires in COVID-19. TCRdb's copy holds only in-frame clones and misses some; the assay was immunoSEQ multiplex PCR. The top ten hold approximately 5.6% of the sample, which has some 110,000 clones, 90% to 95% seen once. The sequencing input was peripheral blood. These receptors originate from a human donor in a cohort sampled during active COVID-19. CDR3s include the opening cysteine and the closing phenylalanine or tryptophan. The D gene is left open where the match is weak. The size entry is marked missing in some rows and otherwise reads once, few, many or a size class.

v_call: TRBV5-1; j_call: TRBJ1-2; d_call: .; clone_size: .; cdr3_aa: CASSPGVYGYTF; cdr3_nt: TGCGCCAGCAGCCCGGGGGTCTATGGCTACACCTTC
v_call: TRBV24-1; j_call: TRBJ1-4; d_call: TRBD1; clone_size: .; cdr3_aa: CATSEPGQGHEKLFF; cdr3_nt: TGTGCCACCAGTGAGCCGGGACAGGGGCATGAAAAACTGTTTTTT
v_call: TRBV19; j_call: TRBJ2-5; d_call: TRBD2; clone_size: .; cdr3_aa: CASSIWEGSQGTQYF; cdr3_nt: TGTGCCAGTAGTATTTGGGAGGGCTCCCAGGGGACCCAGTACTTC
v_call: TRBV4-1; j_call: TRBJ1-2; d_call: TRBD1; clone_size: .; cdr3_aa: CASSQGQGVSYGYTF; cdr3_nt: TGCGCCAGCAGCCAAGGACAGGGGGTATCCTATGGCTACACCTTC
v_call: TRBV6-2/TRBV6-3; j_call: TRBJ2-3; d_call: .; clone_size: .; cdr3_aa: CASSFPGYTQYF; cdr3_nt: TGTGCCAGCAGTTTTCCGGGGTATACGCAGTATTTT
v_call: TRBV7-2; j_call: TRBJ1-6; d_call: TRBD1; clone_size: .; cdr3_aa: CASSFPQTGHNSPLHF; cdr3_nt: TGTGCCAGCAGCTTCCCTCAGACAGGGCATAATTCACCCCTCCACTTT
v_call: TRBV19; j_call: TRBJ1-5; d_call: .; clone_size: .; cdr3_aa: CASSIDFQPYYNQPQHF; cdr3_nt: TGTGCCAGTAGTATAGATTTCCAGCCTTACTACAATCAGCCCCAGCATTTT
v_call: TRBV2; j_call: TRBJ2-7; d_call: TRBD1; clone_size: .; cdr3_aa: CASTVSGTGKQYF; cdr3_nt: TGTGCCAGCACCGTTTCCGGGACAGGGAAGCAGTACTTC
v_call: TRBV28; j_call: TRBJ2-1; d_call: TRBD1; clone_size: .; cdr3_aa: CASSSLTGGIDEQFF; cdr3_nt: TGTGCCAGCAGTTCCTTGACAGGGGGCATCGATGAGCAGTTCTTC
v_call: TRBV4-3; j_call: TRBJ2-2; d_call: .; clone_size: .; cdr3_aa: CASSQEGWGLNTGELFF; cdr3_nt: TGCGCCAGCAGCCAAGAGGGTTGGGGCCTGAACACCGGGGAGCTGTTTTTT
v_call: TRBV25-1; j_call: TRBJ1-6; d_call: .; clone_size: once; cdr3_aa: CASSPGGFSYNSPLHF; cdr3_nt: TGTGCCAGCAGCCCGGGGGGATTCTCCTATAATTCACCCCTCCACTTT
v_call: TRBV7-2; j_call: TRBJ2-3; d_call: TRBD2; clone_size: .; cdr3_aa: CASSLGAGGGTDTQYF; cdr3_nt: TGTGCCAGCAGCTTAGGGGCGGGAGGTGGGACAGATACGCAGTATTTT
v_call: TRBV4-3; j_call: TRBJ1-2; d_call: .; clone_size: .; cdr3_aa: CASSQDVGAGYTF; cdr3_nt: TGCGCCAGCAGCCAAGATGTGGGGGCTGGCTACACCTTC
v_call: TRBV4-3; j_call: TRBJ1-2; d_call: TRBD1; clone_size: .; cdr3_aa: CASSQVRTGGNGYTF; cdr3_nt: TGCGCCAGCAGCCAAGTCAGAACAGGGGGTAATGGCTACACCTTC
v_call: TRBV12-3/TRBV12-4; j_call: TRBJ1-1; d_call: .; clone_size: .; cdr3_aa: CASRSRENTEAFF; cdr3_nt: TGTGCCAGCAGGTCGAGAGAGAACACTGAAGCTTTCTTT
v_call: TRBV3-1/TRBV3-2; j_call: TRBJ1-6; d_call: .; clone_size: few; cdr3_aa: CASSQQGYNSPLHF; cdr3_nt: TGTGCCAGCAGCCAACAGGGATATAATTCACCCCTCCACTTT
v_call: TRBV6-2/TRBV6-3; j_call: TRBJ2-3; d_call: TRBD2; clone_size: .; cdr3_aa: CASSLAGGPADTQYF; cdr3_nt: TGTGCCAGCAGTTTAGCGGGGGGACCCGCGGATACGCAGTATTTT
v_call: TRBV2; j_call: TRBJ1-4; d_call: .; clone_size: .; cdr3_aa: CASREYRETNEKLFF; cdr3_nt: TGTGCCAGCAGAGAATACAGGGAAACTAATGAAAAACTGTTTTTT
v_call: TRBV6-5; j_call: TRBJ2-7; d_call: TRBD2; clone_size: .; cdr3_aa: CASSYSSGLALYEQYF; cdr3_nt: TGTGCCAGCAGTTACTCGTCGGGACTAGCACTTTACGAGCAGTACTTC
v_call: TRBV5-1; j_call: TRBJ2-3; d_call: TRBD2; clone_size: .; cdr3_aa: CASSLVLAGGTDTQYF; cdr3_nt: TGCGCCAGCAGCTTGGTCCTAGCGGGAGGGACAGATACGCAGTATTTT
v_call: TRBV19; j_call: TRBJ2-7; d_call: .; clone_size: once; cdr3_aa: CASSEGHHYEQYF; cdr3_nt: TGTGCCAGTAGTGAGGGACACCACTACGAGCAGTACTTC
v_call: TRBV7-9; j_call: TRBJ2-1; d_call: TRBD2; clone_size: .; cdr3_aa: CASSFPSGHRYNEQFF; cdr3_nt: TGTGCCAGCAGCTTCCCTAGCGGGCATCGCTACAATGAGCAGTTCTTC
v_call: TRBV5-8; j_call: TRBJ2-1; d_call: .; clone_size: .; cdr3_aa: CASSQDGDSYNEQFF; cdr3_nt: TGTGCCAGCAGCCAAGACGGGGACTCCTACAATGAGCAGTTCTTC
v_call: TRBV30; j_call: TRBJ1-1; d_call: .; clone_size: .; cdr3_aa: CAWNQGLFGAEAFF; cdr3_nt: TGTGCCTGGAATCAGGGGCTGTTTGGGGCTGAAGCTTTCTTT
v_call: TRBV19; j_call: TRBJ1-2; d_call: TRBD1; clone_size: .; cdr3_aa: CASFRTGDPNYGYTF; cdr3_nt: TGTGCCAGCTTCCGGACAGGGGATCCTAACTATGGCTACACCTTC
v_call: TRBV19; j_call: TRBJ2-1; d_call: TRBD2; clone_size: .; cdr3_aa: CASSMLAGGENEQFF; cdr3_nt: TGTGCCAGTAGTATGTTAGCGGGAGGGGAAAATGAGCAGTTCTTC
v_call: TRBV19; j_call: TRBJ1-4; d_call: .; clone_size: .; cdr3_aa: CASSMRALGIEKLFF; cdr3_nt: TGTGCCAGTAGTATGAGGGCCTTGGGAATAGAAAAACTGTTTTTT
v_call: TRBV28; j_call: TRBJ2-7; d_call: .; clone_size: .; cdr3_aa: CASSLFAELISYEQYF; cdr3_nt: TGTGCCAGCAGTTTATTTGCGGAGCTGATCTCCTACGAGCAGTACTTC
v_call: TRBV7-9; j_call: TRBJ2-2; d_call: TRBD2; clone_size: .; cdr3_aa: CASSSGLAGGNTGELFF; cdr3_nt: TGTGCCAGCAGCTCGGGACTAGCGGGAGGAAACACCGGGGAGCTGTTTTTT
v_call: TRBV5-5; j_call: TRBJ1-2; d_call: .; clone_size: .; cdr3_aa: CASSLETFIRGYTF; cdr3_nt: TGTGCCAGCAGCTTGGAGACATTCATTCGTGGCTACACCTTC